This TCR beta chain was retrieved from a study of shared clonotypes between healthy human individuals. Regarding the study as a whole: Four donors held about 5% of naive CD4 clonotypes in common.

Clones were read by immunoSEQ multiplex PCR, and TCRdb kept only the in-frame ones, dropping some. The sample contains fewer than 2.5 million clones, approximately 93% of which appear only once. As regards this clone: Its antigen is not known. At the DNA level, this CDR3 is encoded by other sequences in the same sample as well.

CDR3 length: 14 amino acids. With 0 bases removed from V and 2 bases from J, the gap between germline ends came to 6 bases. Germline CDR1 SGDLS, CDR2 YYNGEE. The TCR comes from a man between 18 and 35 years old in good health. Some clones in this sample may be carry-over from other donors' samples. The chain is built from TRBV9 and TRBJ1-3; D gene ambiguous. The sequencing input was naive CD4+ T cells from PBMCs. As for subset: CD45RA+ positively selected. This CDR3 is CASSVGGTGNTIYF. The CDR3 region has the DNA TGTGCCAGCAGCGTAGGTGGGACTGGAAACACCATATATTTT.